This TCR beta chain was documented in a study of brain T cells in children with intractable seizures. Only cases whose brain tissue showed the highest T cell transcript signatures were sequenced. Patients received at least one anti-epileptic drug before surgery. A note on this clone: Its antigen is still unknown.

Germline loops: CDR1 MNHEY, CDR2 SVGAGI. The CDR3 is 13 residues long. The V and J ends lost 6 bases and 1 base respectively, with 9 bases between them. Findings of the study overall: Absence of clones before surgery may stem from lower sequencing depth.

Profiled with immunoSEQ multiplex PCR; TCRdb holds only in-frame clones, not every one. This sample has about 22,000 clones, with 94% found just once. The chain employs TRBV6-5 and TRBJ1-1, with D possibly TRBD1 on 6 matching bases. The receptor comes from a boy aged 5-17 years with focal cortical dysplasia and intractable seizures. The input for sequencing was peripheral blood, taken at surgery. CDR3 residues: CASRRGGNTEAFF. DNA for the CDR3: TGTGCCAGCAGACGAGGGGGGAACACTGAAGCTTTCTTT.